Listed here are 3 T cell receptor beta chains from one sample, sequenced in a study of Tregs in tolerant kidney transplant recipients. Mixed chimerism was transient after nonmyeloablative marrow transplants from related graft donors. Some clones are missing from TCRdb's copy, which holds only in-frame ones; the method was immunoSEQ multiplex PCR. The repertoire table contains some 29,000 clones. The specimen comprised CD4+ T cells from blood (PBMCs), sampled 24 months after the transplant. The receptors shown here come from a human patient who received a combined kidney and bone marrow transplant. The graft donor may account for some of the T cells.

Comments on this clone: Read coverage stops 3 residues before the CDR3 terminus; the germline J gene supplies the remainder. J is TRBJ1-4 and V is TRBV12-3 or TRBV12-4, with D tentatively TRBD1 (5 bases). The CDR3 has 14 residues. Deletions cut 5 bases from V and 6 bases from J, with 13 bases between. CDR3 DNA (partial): TGTGCCAGCAGTCGGACAAGGCTTTATGAAAAA. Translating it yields CASSRTRLYEK. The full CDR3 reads CASSRTRLYEKLFF.

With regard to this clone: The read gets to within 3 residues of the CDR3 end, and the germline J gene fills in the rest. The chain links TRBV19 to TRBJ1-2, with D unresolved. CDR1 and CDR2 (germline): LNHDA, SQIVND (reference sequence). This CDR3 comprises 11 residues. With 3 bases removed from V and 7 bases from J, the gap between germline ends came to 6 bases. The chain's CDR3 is CASSISSGYTF. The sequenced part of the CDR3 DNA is TGTGCCAGTAGTATTAGCAGTGGC.

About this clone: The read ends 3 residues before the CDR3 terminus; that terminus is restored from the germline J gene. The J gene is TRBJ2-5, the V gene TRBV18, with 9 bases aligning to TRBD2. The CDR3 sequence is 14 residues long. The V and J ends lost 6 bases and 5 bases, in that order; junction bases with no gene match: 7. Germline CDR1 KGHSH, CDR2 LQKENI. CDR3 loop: CASSRGGGSETQYF. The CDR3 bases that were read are TGTGCCAGCTCCCGCGGGGGGGGCTCGGAGACC.